The 11 T cell receptor beta chains listed next were all sequenced from one sample in a study of cytotoxic CD8 clonotypes in ibrutinib-treated CLL. Clones were read by immunoSEQ multiplex PCR, and TCRdb kept only the in-frame ones, dropping some. The sample includes roughly 180,000 clones, about 80% of them seen just once. Source: PBMCs, taken after 24 months of ibrutinib treatment. The receptors originated from a human donor with chronic lymphocytic leukemia.

A remark on this clone: Other DNA sequences within the sample encode an identical CDR3. The V call is TRBV7-2, the J call TRBJ1-5; D remains unclear. CDR1 and CDR2 from the germline V gene are SGHTA and FQGNSA. This CDR3 contains 13 residues. V gave up 1 base and J gave up 7 bases, with 8 bases separating them. DNA for the CDR3: TGTGCCAGCAGCTTAGGAGGAGGCCAGCCCCAGCATTTT. This gives the protein CASSLGGGQPQHF.

CDR3 coding DNA: TGCGCCAGCAGTGAGTCCATGCCAGGGCTCCATGAGCAGTTCTTC. This codes for CASSESMPGLHEQFF. The chain uses TRBV10-2 and TRBJ2-1, with D tentatively TRBD1 (5 bases). The CDR3 totals 15 residues. CDR1 and CDR2 (germline): WSHSY, SAAADI. The germline V and J ends were trimmed by 0 bases and 8 bases, with 14 bases remaining between them.

The J gene is TRBJ2-1, the V gene TRBV7-2, with TRBD2 identical over 9 bases. The V gene end was trimmed by 1 base and the J gene end by 0 bases; junction bases not matched to a gene: 10. The CDR3 is 19 residues long. Germline CDR1 and CDR2: SGHTA and FQGNSA. CDR3 coding DNA: TGTGCCAGCAGCTTAGTGGCTAGCGGGAACCCGAACTCCTACAATGAGCAGTTCTTC. Residues: CASSLVASGNPNSYNEQFF. Drawing the rest from reference TRBV7-2 and TRBJ2-1, the complete variable domain is GAGVSQSPSNKVTEKGKDVELRCDPISGHTALYWYRQSLGQGLEFLIYFQGNSAPDKSGLPSDRFSAERTGGSVSTLTIQRTQQEDSAVYLCASSLVASGNPNSYNEQFFGPGTRLTVL.

The V gene is TRBV28, the J gene TRBJ2-3, with 8 bases lining up with TRBD1. From germline, CDR1 is MDHEN and CDR2 SYDVKM. CDR3 length: 14 residues. With 5 bases clipped from V and 3 bases from J, the junction kept 4 bases outside the gene matches. The CDR3 sequence: CASSATGGTDTQYF. CDR3 coding DNA: TGTGCCAGCAGTGCAACAGGGGGAACAGATACGCAGTATTTT.

There are a few counts of this clone. This chain uses TRBV5-4 with TRBJ2-7; TRBD1 or TRBD2 may be the D gene (5 bases each). Between the trimmed V and J ends, which lost 4 bases and 0 bases, there was a span of 14 bases. The CDR3 is 15 residues long. In germline, CDR1 is SGHNT, CDR2 YYREEE (reference sequence). DNA for the CDR3: TGTGCCAGCAGCCATACCGGGACCTCCTCCTACGAGCAGTACTTC. Amino acid sequence: CASSHTGTSSYEQYF.

The rearrangement links TRBV28 to TRBJ2-7; 11 bases match TRBD2. The CDR3 loop spans 16 amino acids. The V segment lost 10 bases and the J segment 5 bases; nucleotides outside the gene matches: 16. CDR1 MDHEN and CDR2 SYDVKM come from the germline V gene. Written as DNA, the CDR3 is TGTGCCACCCTTTCCTCGACTAGCGGGATAGTCGACGAGCAGTACTTC. Translating it yields CATLSSTSGIVDEQYF.

With regard to this clone: The sample has other DNA sequences that encode this CDR3 too. The chain recombines TRBV2 with TRBJ2-7; no clear D gene. V lost 1 base and J 0 bases, leaving 4 bases between the germline ends. The CDR3 totals 13 residues. Germline CDR1 reads SNHLY; CDR2 reads FYNNEI. Here the CDR3 reads CASSEGVSYEQYF. The CDR3 DNA sequence: TGTGCCAGCAGTGAAGGGGTCTCCTACGAGCAGTACTTC.

About this clone itself: A junction end diverges from the germline sequence, so it may reflect a read error. V usage is TRBV9 and J usage is TRBJ2-7; D might be TRBD2 (5 bases). Looked up from germline, CDR1 is SGDLS and CDR2 is YYNGEE. The length of the CDR3 is 15 residues. In DNA form, the CDR3 reads TGTGCCAGCAGCGTCCAGGACTCCAGCTCCTACGAGCGGTACTTC. Protein product: CASSVQDSSSYERYF.

V gene TRBV4-1 combines with J gene TRBJ1-5, with D tentatively TRBD1 (6 bases). The CDR3 consists of 13 residues. V dropped 4 bases and J dropped 3 bases, with 7 bases sitting between them. CDR1 and CDR2 (germline): MGHRA, YSYEKL. The CDR3 loop reads CASSPGVNQPQHF. Written as DNA, the CDR3 is TGCGCCAGCAGCCCAGGGGTCAATCAGCCCCAGCATTTT.

The chain uses TRBV15 and TRBJ2-5; 7 bases are a match to TRBD2. The CDR3 runs to 16 residues. The V gene end was trimmed by 3 bases and the J gene end by 2 bases; junction bases not matched to a gene: 9. The germline gives CDR1 LNHNV, CDR2 YYDKDF (reference sequence). This chain's CDR3 is CATSSDLGLSQETQYF. The CDR3 DNA sequence: TGTGCCACCAGCAGCGACCTGGGACTATCTCAAGAGACCCAGTACTTC.

This clone was observed a single time. The chain's CDR3 is CASSFTVTTEAFF. CDR3 in DNA: TGCGCCAGCAGCTTCACAGTGACCACTGAAGCTTTCTTT. The genes are TRBV5-1 and TRBJ1-1; no reliable D call. The length of the CDR3 is 13 residues. Trimming removed 2 bases from V and 4 bases from J, with 9 bases in between. CDR1 is SGHRS and CDR2 is YFSETQ in the germline V gene. Drawing the rest from reference TRBV5-1 and TRBJ1-1, the complete variable domain is KAGVTQTPRYLIKTRGQQVTLSCSPISGHRSVSWYQQTPGQGLQFLFEYFSETQRNKGNFPGRFSGRQFSNSRSEMNVSTLELGDSALYLCASSFTVTTEAFFGQGTRLTVV.